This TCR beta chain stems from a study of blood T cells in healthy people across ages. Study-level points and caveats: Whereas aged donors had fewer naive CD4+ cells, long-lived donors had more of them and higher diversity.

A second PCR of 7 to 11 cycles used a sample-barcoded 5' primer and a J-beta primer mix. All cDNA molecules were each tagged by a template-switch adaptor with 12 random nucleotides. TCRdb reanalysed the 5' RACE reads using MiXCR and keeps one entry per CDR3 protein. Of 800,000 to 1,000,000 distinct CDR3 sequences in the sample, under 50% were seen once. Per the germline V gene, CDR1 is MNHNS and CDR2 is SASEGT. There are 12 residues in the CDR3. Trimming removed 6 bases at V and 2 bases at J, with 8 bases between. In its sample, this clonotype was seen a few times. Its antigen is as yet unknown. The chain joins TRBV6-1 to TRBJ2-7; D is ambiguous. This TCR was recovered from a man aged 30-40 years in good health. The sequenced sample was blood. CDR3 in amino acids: CASRARTYEQYF. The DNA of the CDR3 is TGTGCCAGCAGGGCCAGAACCTACGAGCAGTACTTC.